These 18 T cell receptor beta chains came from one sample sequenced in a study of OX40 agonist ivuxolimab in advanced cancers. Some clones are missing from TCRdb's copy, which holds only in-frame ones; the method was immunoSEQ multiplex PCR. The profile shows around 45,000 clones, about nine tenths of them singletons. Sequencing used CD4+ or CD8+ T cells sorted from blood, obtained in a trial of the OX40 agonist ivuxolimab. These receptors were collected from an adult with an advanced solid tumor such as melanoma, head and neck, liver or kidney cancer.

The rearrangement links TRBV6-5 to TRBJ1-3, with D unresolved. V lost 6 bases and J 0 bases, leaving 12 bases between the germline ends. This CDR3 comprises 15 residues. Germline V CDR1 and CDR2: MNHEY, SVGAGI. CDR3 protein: CASSPLTRSGNTIYF. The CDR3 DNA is TGTGCCAGCAGCCCGTTAACTCGCTCTGGAAACACCATATATTTT.

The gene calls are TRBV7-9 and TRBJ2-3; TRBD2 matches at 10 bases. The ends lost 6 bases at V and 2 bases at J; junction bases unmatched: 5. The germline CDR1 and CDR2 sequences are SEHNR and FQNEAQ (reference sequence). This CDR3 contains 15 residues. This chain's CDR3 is CASRIGLAVTDTQYF. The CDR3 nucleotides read TGTGCCAGCAGAATAGGACTAGCGGTCACAGATACGCAGTATTTT.

The CDR3 DNA reads TGTGCCAGCAGCCCGACTAGCGGATTCACAGATACGCAGTATTTT. It translates to CASSPTSGFTDTQYF. The chain recombines TRBV7-9 with TRBJ2-3; 9 bases match TRBD2. CDR3 length equals 15 residues. J gave up 2 bases and V 5 bases, and 5 bases lay outside the gene matches. Germline V gene sequence: CDR1 SEHNR, CDR2 FQNEAQ (reference sequence).

The CDR3 region is CAWSALRGRNEKLFF. CDR3 sequence (DNA): TGTGCCTGGAGTGCTCTTAGGGGCAGGAATGAAAAACTGTTTTTT. The chain recombines TRBV30 with TRBJ1-4; D is possibly TRBD1 (5 bases). Germline values: CDR1 GTSNPN, CDR2 SVGIG (reference sequence). This CDR3 has 15 amino acids. The germline V and J ends were trimmed by 1 base and 5 bases, with 14 bases remaining between them.

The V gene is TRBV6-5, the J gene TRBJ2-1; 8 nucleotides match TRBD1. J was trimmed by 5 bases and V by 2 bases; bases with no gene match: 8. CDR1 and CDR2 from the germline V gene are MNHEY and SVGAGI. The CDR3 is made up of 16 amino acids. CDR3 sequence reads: CASSYPTAGGHNEQFF. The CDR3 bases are TGTGCCAGCAGTTACCCGACGGCAGGGGGCCACAATGAGCAGTTCTTC.

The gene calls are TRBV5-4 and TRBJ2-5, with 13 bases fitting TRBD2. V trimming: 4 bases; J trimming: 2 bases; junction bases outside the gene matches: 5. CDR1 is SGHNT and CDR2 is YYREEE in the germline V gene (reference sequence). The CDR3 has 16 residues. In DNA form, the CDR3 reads TGTGCCAGCAGCCCGGGACTAGCGGGGAAACAAGAGACCCAGTACTTC. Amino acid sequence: CASSPGLAGKQETQYF.

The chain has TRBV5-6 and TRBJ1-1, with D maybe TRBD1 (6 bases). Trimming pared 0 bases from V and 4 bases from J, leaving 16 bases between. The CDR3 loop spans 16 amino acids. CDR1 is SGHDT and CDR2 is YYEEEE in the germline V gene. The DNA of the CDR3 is TGTGCCAGCAGCTTGGACAGGGCAAGTTGGGGCACTGAAGCTTTCTTT. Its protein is CASSLDRASWGTEAFF.

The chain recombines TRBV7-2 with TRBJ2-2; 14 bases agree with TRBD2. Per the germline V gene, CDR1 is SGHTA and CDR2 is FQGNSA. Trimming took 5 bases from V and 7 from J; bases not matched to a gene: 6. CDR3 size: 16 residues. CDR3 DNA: TGTGCCAGCAGCGGGGGACTAGCGGGAGTGGTCGGGGAGCTGTTTTTT. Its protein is CASSGGLAGVVGELFF.

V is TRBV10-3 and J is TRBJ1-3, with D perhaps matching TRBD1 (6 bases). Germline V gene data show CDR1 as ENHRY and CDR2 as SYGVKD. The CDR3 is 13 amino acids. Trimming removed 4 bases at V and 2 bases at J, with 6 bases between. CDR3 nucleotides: TGTGCCATCAGTGCAGGGGCTGGAAACACCATATATTTT. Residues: CAISAGAGNTIYF.

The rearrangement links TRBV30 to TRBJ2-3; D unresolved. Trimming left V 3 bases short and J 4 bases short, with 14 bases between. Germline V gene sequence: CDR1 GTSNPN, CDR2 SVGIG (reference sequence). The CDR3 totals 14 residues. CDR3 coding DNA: TGTGCCTGGAGCCCGCTCCGCCCACCAGATACGCAGTATTTT. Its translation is CAWSPLRPPDTQYF.

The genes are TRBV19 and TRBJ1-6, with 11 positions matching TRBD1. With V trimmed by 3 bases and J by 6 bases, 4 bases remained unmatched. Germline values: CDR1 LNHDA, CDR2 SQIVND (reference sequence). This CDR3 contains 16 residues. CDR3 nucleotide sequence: TGTGCCAGTAGTATCGGACAGGGGGCGCGTAATTCACCCCTCCACTTT. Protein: CASSIGQGARNSPLHF. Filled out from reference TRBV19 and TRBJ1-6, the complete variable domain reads DGGITQSPKYLFRKEGQNVTLSCEQNLNHDAMYWYRQDPGQGLRLIYYSQIVNDFQKGDIAEGYSVSREKKESFPLTVTSAQKNPTAFYLCASSIGQGARNSPLHFGNGTRLTVT.

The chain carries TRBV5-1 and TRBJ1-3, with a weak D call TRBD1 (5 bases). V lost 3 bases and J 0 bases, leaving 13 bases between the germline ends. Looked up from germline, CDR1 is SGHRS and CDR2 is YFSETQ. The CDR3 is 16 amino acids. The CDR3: CASSSGDARSGNTIYF. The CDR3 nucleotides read TGCGCCAGCAGCTCGGGGGACGCCCGCTCTGGAAACACCATATATTTT.

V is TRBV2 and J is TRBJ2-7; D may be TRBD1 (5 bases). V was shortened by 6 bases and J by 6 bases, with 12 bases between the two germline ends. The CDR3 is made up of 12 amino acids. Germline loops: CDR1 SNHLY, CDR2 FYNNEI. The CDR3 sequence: CASRRAGSEQYF. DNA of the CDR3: TGTGCCAGCAGGCGAGCAGGGTCCGAGCAGTACTTC.

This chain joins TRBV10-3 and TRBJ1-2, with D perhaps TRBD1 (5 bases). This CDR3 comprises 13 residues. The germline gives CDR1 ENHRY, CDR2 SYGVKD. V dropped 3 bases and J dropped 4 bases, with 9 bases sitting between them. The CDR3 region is CAISDIRVYGYTF. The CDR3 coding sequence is TGTGCCATCAGTGATATCAGGGTCTATGGCTACACCTTC.

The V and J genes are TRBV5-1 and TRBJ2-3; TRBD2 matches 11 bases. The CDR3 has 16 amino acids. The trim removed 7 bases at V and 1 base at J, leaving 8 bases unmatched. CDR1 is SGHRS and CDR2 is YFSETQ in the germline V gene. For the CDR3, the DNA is TGCGCCAGCCGGGGAACTAGCGGGAGTGGCACAGATACGCAGTATTTT. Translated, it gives CASRGTSGSGTDTQYF.

The CDR3 DNA reads as TGTGCCAGCAGTGACCCGGGGAGGGATACGCAGTATTTT. Protein product: CASSDPGRDTQYF. The J gene is TRBJ2-3, the V gene TRBV25-1, with a weak D call TRBD2 (6 bases). V shed 3 bases and J shed 6 bases, with 10 bases lying between them. The CDR3 runs 13 residues. The germline gives CDR1 MGHDK, CDR2 SYGVNS.

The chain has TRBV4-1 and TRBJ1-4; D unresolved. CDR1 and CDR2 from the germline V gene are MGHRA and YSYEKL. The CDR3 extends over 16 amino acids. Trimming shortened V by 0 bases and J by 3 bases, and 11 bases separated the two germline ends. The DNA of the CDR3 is TGCGCCAGCAGCCAAGAGTCCGGGGTCTCTAATGAAAAACTGTTTTTT. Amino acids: CASSQESGVSNEKLFF.

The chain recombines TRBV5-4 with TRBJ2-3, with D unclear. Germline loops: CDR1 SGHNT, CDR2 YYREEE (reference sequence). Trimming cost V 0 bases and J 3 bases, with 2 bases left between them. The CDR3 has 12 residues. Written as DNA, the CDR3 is TGTGCCAGCAGCTTGGCTACAGATACGCAGTATTTT. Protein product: CASSLATDTQYF.